This TCR beta chain appears in the sequencing data of a study of T cell responses to AZD1222 COVID-19 vaccine. General observations from the study: Only a handful of AZD1222 recipients, several in all, had baseline seropositivity. Spike was spanned by vaccine-associated CD4 TCRs, with dominance at 160-218 and 743-854.

Clones were read by immunoSEQ multiplex PCR, and TCRdb kept only the in-frame ones, dropping some. The sample consists of over 100,000 clones, around nine tenths of them appearing once. A remark on this clone: Antigen specificity is unknown.

V dropped 2 bases and J dropped 6; count of bases not matched to a gene: 9. The CDR3 is 15 residues long. Germline assignment: CDR1 MNHEY and CDR2 SMNVEV (reference sequence). The source of this sequence is an adult in good health. Source: peripheral blood, taken on day 0 of AZD1222 vaccination. The chain recombines TRBV27 with TRBJ2-5, with TRBD1 identical over 7 bases. CDR3 protein: CASSLRRRDRQTQYF. In DNA form, the CDR3 reads TGTGCCAGCAGTTTACGGCGACGGGACAGACAGACCCAGTACTTC.